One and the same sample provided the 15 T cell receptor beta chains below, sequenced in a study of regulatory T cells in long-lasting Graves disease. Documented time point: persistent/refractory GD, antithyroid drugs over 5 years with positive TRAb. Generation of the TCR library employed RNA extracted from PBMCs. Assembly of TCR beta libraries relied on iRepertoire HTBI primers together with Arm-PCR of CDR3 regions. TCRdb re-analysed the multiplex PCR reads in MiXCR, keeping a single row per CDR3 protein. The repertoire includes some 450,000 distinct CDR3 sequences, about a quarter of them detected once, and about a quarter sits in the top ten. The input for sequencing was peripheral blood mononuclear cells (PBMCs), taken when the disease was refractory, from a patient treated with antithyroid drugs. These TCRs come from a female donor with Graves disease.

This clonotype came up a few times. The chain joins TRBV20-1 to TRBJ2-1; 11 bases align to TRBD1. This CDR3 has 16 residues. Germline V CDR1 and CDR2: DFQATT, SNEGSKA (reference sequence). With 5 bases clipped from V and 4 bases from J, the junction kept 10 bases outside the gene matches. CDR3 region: CSAASMDRGPYNEQFF. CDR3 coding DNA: TGCAGTGCTGCATCGATGGACAGGGGGCCATACAATGAGCAGTTCTTC.

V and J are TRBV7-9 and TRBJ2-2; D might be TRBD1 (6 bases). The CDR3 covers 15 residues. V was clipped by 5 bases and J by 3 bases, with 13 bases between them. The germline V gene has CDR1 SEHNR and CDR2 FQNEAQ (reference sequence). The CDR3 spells CASSVRTAHTGELFF. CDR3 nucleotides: TGTGCCAGCAGCGTACGGACAGCGCACACCGGGGAGCTGTTTTTT.

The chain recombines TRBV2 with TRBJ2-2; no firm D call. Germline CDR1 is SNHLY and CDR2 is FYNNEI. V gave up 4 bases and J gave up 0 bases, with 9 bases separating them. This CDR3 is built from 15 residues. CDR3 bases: TGTGCCAGCAGTGGAGCAGTGTCGAACACCGGGGAGCTGTTTTTT. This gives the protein CASSGAVSNTGELFF. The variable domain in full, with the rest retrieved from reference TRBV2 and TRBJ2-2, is EPEVTQTPSHQVTQMGQEVILRCVPISNHLYFYWYRQILGQKVEFLVSFYNNEISEKSEIFDDQFSVERPDGSNFTLKIRSTKLEDSAMYFCASSGAVSNTGELFFGEGSRLTVL.

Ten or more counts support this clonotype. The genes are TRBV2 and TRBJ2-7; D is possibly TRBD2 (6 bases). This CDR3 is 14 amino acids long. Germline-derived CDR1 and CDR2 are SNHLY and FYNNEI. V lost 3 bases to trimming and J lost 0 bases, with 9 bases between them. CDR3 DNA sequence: TGTGCCAGCAGTGAGACTAGGAGCTCCTACGAGCAGTACTTC. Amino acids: CASSETRSSYEQYF.

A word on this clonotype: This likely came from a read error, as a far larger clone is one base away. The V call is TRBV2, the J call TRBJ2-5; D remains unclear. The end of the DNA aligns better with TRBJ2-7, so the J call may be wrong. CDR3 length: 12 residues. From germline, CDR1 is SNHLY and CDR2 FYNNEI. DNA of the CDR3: TGTGCCAGCAGTTCCCAGGCCCGCGAGCAGTACTTC. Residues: CASSSQAREQYF.

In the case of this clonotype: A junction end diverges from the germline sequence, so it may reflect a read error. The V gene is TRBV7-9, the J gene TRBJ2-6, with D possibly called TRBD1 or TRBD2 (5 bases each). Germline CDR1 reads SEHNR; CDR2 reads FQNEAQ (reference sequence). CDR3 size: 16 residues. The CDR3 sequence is CASSAPAGSEANVLTF. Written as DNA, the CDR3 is TGTGCCAGCAGCGCCCCGGCAGGGAGTGAGGCCAACGTCCTGACCTTC.

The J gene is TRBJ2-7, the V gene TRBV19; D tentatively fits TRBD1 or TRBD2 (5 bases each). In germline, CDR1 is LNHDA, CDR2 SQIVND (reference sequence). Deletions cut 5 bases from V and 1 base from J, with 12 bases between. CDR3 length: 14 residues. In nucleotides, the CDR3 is TGTGCCAGTAGTCCCTCGAGGGGTTCCTACGAGCAGTACTTC. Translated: CASSPSRGSYEQYF.

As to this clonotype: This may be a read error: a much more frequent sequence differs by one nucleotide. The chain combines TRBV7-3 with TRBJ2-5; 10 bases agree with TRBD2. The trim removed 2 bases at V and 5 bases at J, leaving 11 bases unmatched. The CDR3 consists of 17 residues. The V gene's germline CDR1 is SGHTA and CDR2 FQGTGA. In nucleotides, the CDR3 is TGTGCCAGCAGCTTAGCGGGTCTAGCGGGAGAGCTCGAGACCCAGTACTTC. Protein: CASSLAGLAGELETQYF.

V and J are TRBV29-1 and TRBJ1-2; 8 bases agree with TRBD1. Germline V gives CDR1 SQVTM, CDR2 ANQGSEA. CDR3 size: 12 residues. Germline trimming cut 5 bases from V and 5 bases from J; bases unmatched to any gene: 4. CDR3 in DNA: TGCAGCGTTCAGGGGGCCCTTTATGGCTACACCTTC. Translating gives CSVQGALYGYTF.

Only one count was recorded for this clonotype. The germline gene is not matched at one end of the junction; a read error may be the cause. Here the CDR3 DNA reads TGCGCCAGCAGTCAGAGGGGGGGGGACACTGGAGCTTTCTTT. It encodes CASSQRGGDTGAFF. The chain is built from TRBV10-2 and TRBJ1-1; tentative D call: TRBD1 (6 bases). Germline V gene sequence: CDR1 WSHSY, CDR2 SAAADI. The CDR3 runs to 14 residues.

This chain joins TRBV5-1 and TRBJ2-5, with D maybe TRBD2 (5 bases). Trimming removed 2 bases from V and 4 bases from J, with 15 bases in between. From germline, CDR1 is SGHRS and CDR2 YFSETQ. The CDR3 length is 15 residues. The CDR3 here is CASSLSGGSAETQYF. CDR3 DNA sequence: TGCGCCAGCAGCTTATCGGGTGGGAGCGCAGAGACCCAGTACTTC. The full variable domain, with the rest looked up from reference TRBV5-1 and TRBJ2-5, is KAGVTQTPRYLIKTRGQQVTLSCSPISGHRSVSWYQQTPGQGLQFLFEYFSETQRNKGNFPGRFSGRQFSNSRSEMNVSTLELGDSALYLCASSLSGGSAETQYFGPGTRLLVL.

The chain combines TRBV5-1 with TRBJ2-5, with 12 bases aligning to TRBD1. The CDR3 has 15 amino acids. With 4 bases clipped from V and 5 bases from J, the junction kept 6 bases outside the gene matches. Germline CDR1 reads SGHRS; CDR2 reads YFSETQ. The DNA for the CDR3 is TGCGCCAGCAGCCGGGGACAGGGGGCGTGGGAGACCCAGTACTTC. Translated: CASSRGQGAWETQYF.

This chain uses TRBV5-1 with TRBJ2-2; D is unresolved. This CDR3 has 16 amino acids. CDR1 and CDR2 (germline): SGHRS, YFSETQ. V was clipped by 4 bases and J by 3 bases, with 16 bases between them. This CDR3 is CASSPNPAVDTGELFF. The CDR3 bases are TGCGCCAGCAGCCCAAACCCCGCGGTAGACACCGGGGAGCTGTTTTTT.

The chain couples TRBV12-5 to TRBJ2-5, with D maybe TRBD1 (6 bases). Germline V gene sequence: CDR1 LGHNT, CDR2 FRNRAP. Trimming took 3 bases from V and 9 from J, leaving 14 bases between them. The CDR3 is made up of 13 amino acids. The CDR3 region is CASGFQGLGSQYF. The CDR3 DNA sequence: TGTGCTAGTGGTTTCCAGGGGCTGGGTTCCCAGTACTTC.

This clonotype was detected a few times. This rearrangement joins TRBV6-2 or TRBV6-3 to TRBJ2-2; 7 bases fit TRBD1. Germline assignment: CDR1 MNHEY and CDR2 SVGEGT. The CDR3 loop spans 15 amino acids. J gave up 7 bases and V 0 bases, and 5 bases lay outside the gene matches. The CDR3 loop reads CASSYSGQRYGELFF. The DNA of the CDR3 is TGTGCCAGCAGTTACTCGGGACAGAGATACGGGGAGCTGTTTTTT.